One sample yielded the 7 T cell receptor beta chains listed below, sequenced in a study of cytomegalovirus exposure and HLA in healthy donors. Measured with immunoSEQ multiplex PCR; TCRdb has only the in-frame clones, and not every one. Here the sample spans approximately 82,000 clones, 90% to 95% being singletons. The material sequenced was PBMCs. The receptor source for this set is a woman in her late teens or twenties in good health and CMV-seronegative.

The CDR3 sequence: CASRTSFRDRGDTQYF. The CDR3 DNA sequence: TGTGCCAGCAGGACGTCCTTCCGGGACAGGGGAGATACGCAGTATTTT. The chain carries TRBV13 and TRBJ2-3; 10 nucleotides match TRBD1. The J segment lost 5 bases and the V segment lost 6 bases, leaving 11 bases of the junction unmatched. From germline, CDR1 is PRHDT and CDR2 FYEKMQ (reference sequence). The CDR3 totals 16 residues.

V is TRBV4-3 and J is TRBJ2-3, with 12 bases fitting TRBD2. CDR1 is LGHNA, CDR2 YSLEER, per germline. The CDR3 is made up of 16 amino acids. The ends lost 4 bases at V and 2 bases at J; junction bases unmatched: 4. CDR3 nucleotide sequence: TGCGCCAGCAGCCGTAGGACTAGCGGGGACACAGATACGCAGTATTTT. This codes for CASSRRTSGDTDTQYF.

V usage is TRBV27 and J usage is TRBJ2-5, with 9 bases fitting TRBD2. This CDR3 has 16 residues. CDR1 and CDR2 from the germline V gene are MNHEY and SMNVEV (reference sequence). J was trimmed by 5 bases and V by 0 bases; bases with no gene match: 7. The CDR3 sequence is CASSLSIGGGAETQYF. CDR3 DNA: TGTGCCAGCAGTTTATCGATTGGCGGGGGGGCTGAGACCCAGTACTTC.

The chain has TRBV5-4 and TRBJ2-1, with 7 bases matching TRBD1. V lost 6 bases to trimming and J lost 11 bases; unmatched junction nucleotides: 8. CDR1 SGHNT and CDR2 YYREEE come from the germline V gene (reference sequence). This CDR3 comprises 12 residues. CDR3 DNA sequence: TGTGCCAGCATGAGGATACAGGGGCAGCAGTTCTTC. Translating gives CASMRIQGQQFF. Combining the CDR3 with reference TRBV5-4 and TRBJ2-1 gives the whole variable domain ETGVTQSPTHLIKTRGQQVTLRCSSQSGHNTVSWYQQALGQGPQFIFQYYREEENGRGNFPPRFSGLQFPNYSSELNVNALELDDSALYLCASMRIQGQQFFGPGTRLTVL.

The chain couples TRBV28 to TRBJ2-7; TRBD2 agrees at 12 bases. The trim removed 6 bases at V and 3 bases at J, leaving 18 bases unmatched. Germline-derived CDR1 and CDR2 are MDHEN and SYDVKM. The CDR3 has 19 amino acids. In nucleotides, the CDR3 is TGTGCCAGCAGAACCCAAGGACTAGCGGGGATAATTAGACGCTACGAGCAGTACTTC. Amino acid sequence: CASRTQGLAGIIRRYEQYF.

CDR3 DNA: TGTGCCAGCAGTGAAGCGCCAGGGAGGGGGTACGAGCAGTACTTC. Translation gives CASSEAPGRGYEQYF. This chain joins TRBV2 and TRBJ2-7; maybe TRBD2 (7 bases). The CDR3 is 15 residues long. Trimming took off 0 bases at V and 4 bases at J, with 13 bases between the two ends. The V gene's germline CDR1 is SNHLY and CDR2 FYNNEI.

This rearrangement joins TRBV28 to TRBJ2-3, with D possibly TRBD1 on 6 matching bases. The CDR3 is made up of 18 amino acids. The ends were cut back, 3 bases at V and 0 bases at J, with 19 bases in the middle. From germline, CDR1 is MDHEN and CDR2 SYDVKM. DNA of the CDR3: TGTGCCAGCAGTTTTTTGACAGGCCCACCCTCTAGCACAGATACGCAGTATTTT. Amino acids: CASSFLTGPPSSTDTQYF.